This TCR beta chain stems from a study of blood T cell repertoires in COVID-19. The CDR3 has 18 amino acids. Trimming stripped 0 bases from V and 0 bases from J, with 15 bases between. Germline V gene lookup returns CDR1 GTSNPN and CDR2 SVGIG (reference sequence). Sequencing was performed with immunoSEQ multiplex PCR; in TCRdb, only in-frame clones are kept and a portion is missing. The sample includes 150,000 or so clones, roughly nine tenths of them seen just once. The rearrangement uses TRBV30 and TRBJ2-6; the D is unclear. Sequenced input: peripheral blood. The origin of this receptor is a man in his forties or fifties with acute or convalescent COVID-19. CDR3 protein: CAWSVPALFRSGANVLTF. In nucleotides, the CDR3 is TGTGCCTGGAGTGTACCTGCCCTATTCCGCTCTGGGGCCAACGTCCTGACTTTC.